This TCR beta chain was identified in a study of T-cell reconstitution after alpha-beta-depleted transplantation in children. Germline V gene sequence: CDR1 MNHNS, CDR2 SASEGT. The CDR3 totals 14 residues. Losses at the gene ends were 6 bases for V and 0 bases for J; bases not matched to a gene: 0. TCRbeta library preparation incorporated unique molecular identifiers. TCRdb reanalysed the PCR reads using MiXCR and keeps one entry per CDR3 protein. Of 600,000 to 700,000 distinct CDR3 sequences listed, approximately 17% are singletons. Many counts were recorded for this clonotype. The chain couples TRBV6-1 to TRBJ2-2; 8 bases match TRBD2. Sample: PBMCs from the stem cell graft donor, taken from the stem cell graft. This receptor was identified in a human donor who donated a stem cell graft to a child with acute myeloid leukemia. The DNA for the CDR3 is TGTGCCAGCAGGCGGGGGGCGAACACCGGGGAGCTGTTTTTT. As protein: CASRRGANTGELFF.